A selection of T cell receptor beta chains follows, all from one sample in a study of cytomegalovirus exposure and HLA in healthy donors. Profiling relied on immunoSEQ multiplex PCR, and the TCRdb table lists in-frame clones only, not all of them. The sample holds approximately 150,000 clones, more than 75% seen once. Sequenced material: PBMCs. All receptors derive from a woman between 40 and 55 years old in good health and CMV-seronegative. Both conserved end residues are part of each CDR3. The order of the fields is clone size, J gene, V gene, D gene, CDR3 protein, CDR3 DNA. The D gene is left open where the match is weak. Size is stated for part of the rows, as once, few or many counts, or as a class when the clone is expanded.

>.|TRBJ2-2|TRBV28|.
CASSLARENTGELFF
TGTGCCAGCAGTTTGGCCAGGGAGAACACCGGGGAGCTGTTTTTT
>few|TRBJ2-3|TRBV7-6|.
CASSLVVGGATDTQYF
TGTGCCAGCAGCTTAGTAGTTGGGGGGGCCACAGATACGCAGTATTTT
>.|TRBJ2-5|TRBV28|TRBD2
CASNPLLAGEEETQYF
TGTGCCAGCAACCCCTTACTAGCGGGAGAGGAAGAGACCCAGTACTTC
>.|TRBJ2-7|TRBV7-8|.
CASSSASDSYEQYF
TGTGCCAGCAGCTCGGCTAGCGACTCCTACGAGCAGTACTTC
>.|TRBJ1-4|TRBV5-8|.
CASSWRQVGEKLFF
TGTGCCAGCAGCTGGAGACAGGTGGGGGAAAAACTGTTTTTT
>.|TRBJ2-7|TRBV11-3|TRBD1
CASSREQGAGYEQYF
TGTGCCAGCAGCCGCGAACAGGGGGCAGGCTACGAGCAGTACTTC
>.|TRBJ2-7|TRBV9|TRBD2
CASSVGLAGAYEQYF
TGTGCCAGCAGCGTAGGTCTAGCGGGGGCCTACGAGCAGTACTTC
>.|TRBJ2-7|TRBV28|TRBD1
CASTLGTGPYEQYF
TGTGCCAGCACCCTAGGGACAGGACCCTACGAGCAGTACTTC
>.|TRBJ1-4|TRBV13|TRBD1
CASSFGQGDEKLFF
TGTGCCAGCAGCTTCGGACAGGGGGACGAAAAACTGTTTTTT
>.|TRBJ2-1|TRBV7-8|.
CASSLRLEIGEQFF
TGTGCCAGCAGCTTAAGACTGGAAATCGGTGAGCAGTTCTTC
>.|TRBJ1-4|TRBV10-1|.
CASSESGLNEKLFF
TGCGCCAGCAGTGAGTCGGGCCTTAATGAAAAACTGTTTTTT
>.|TRBJ1-5|TRBV18|.
CASSPSGQRPQHF
TGTGCCAGCTCACCTTCGGGACAAAGGCCCCAGCATTTT
>.|TRBJ2-2|TRBV4-3|.
CASSQAPRNTGELFF
TGCGCCAGCAGCCAGGCCCCTAGGAACACCGGGGAGCTGTTTTTT
>.|TRBJ2-7|TRBV6-5|TRBD1
CASSPGTDTYEQYF
TGTGCCAGCTCCCCCGGGACAGATACCTACGAGCAGTACTTC
>.|TRBJ1-2|TRBV29-1|TRBD1
CSVPGGVWGYTF
TGCAGCGTGCCAGGGGGCGTTTGGGGCTACACCTTC
>.|TRBJ1-1|TRBV5-1|TRBD1
CASSSLRDREAFF
TGCGCCAGCAGCTCCCTCCGGGACAGGGAAGCTTTCTTT
>.|TRBJ2-6|TRBV9|.
CASSVGTESSSGANVLTF
TGTGCCAGCAGCGTAGGGACAGAGAGTAGCTCTGGGGCCAACGTCCTGACTTTC
>.|TRBJ2-4|TRBV10-1|TRBD1
CASSESRTGSSQYF
TGCGCCAGCAGTGAGTCGCGGACAGGGAGCAGTCAGTACTTC
>.|TRBJ2-7|TRBV11-3|.
CASSSTGSPGYEQYF
TGTGCCAGCAGTTCGACAGGATCTCCAGGTTACGAGCAGTACTTC
>once|TRBJ1-4|TRBV9|.
CASSTLAGEKLFF
TGTGCCAGCAGCACCCTTGCGGGCGAAAAACTGTTTTTT
>.|TRBJ2-7|TRBV28|.
CASSPPSSYEQYF
TGTGCCAGCAGCCCGCCGAGCTCCTACGAGCAGTACTTC
>few|TRBJ2-5|TRBV25-1|TRBD1
CASSVAGGNQETQYF
TGTGCCAGCAGTGTCGCAGGGGGTAACCAAGAGACCCAGTACTTC
>few|TRBJ1-6|TRBV6-1|.
CASSRESSYNSPLHF
TGTGCCAGCAGTCGTGAGAGCTCCTATAATTCACCCCTCCACTTT
>.|TRBJ2-5|TRBV4-1|.
CASSQVETEKETQYF
TGCGCCAGCAGCCAAGTCGAGACAGAAAAAGAGACCCAGTACTTC
>few|TRBJ2-5|TRBV5-4|TRBD1
CASSAGTGGETQYF
TGTGCCAGCAGCGCCGGGACAGGGGGAGAGACCCAGTACTTC
>.|TRBJ2-5|TRBV19|TRBD1
CASSMGQGGETQYF
TGTGCCAGTAGTATGGGACAGGGTGGGGAGACCCAGTACTTC
>.|TRBJ1-2|TRBV11-2|.
CASSSEQGIYGYTF
TGTGCCAGCAGCTCCGAACAGGGAATCTATGGCTACACCTTC
>.|TRBJ2-3|TRBV7-2|.
CASSPLGGPTDTQYF
TGTGCCAGCAGCCCCCTAGGCGGGCCCACAGATACGCAGTATTTT
>.|TRBJ2-1|TRBV4-3|TRBD1
CASSQGQGANRRYNEQFF
TGCGCCAGCAGCCAGGGACAGGGGGCCAACCGAAGATACAATGAGCAGTTCTTC
>.|TRBJ2-1|TRBV28|TRBD1
CASSGDSDNEQFF
TGTGCCAGCAGTGGGGACAGTGACAATGAGCAGTTCTTC
>once|TRBJ1-1|TRBV7-9|.
CASLPEVSTEAFF
TGTGCCAGCCTTCCGGAGGTGAGCACTGAAGCTTTCTTT
>.|TRBJ2-7|TRBV12-5|.
CASGFGGSVGSYEQYF
TGTGCTAGTGGTTTTGGAGGGTCTGTCGGCTCCTACGAGCAGTACTTC
>once|TRBJ2-1|TRBV27|TRBD2
CASSIVVAGVGEQFF
TGTGCCAGCAGCATCGTAGTAGCGGGAGTGGGTGAGCAGTTCTTC
>.|TRBJ1-1|TRBV25-1|TRBD1
CASSGTGIWRTEAFF
TGTGCCAGCAGCGGGACAGGGATATGGCGCACTGAAGCTTTCTTT
>.|TRBJ1-4|TRBV5-5|.
CASSLGQGNLNEKLFF
TGTGCCAGCAGCTTGGGGCAGGGAAACCTCAATGAAAAACTGTTTTTT
>few|TRBJ1-1|TRBV11-3|TRBD1
CASSFGTANTEAFF
TGTGCCAGCAGCTTTGGGACAGCGAACACTGAAGCTTTCTTT
>.|TRBJ1-5|TRBV19|.
CASSMSPGGQPQHF
TGTGCCAGTAGTATGAGCCCGGGGGGGCAGCCCCAGCATTTT